One and the same sample provided the 25 T cell receptor beta chains below, sequenced in a study of long-term antiretroviral therapy in people with HIV. Samples were assayed with immunoSEQ v3.0 at survey level. Assay used: immunoSEQ multiplex PCR; TCRdb lists only in-frame clones, some missing. The sample lists about 21,000 clones, about 88% seen once, with about 3.7% in the top ten. The sequencing here drew on unsorted PBMCs, taken 2.3 years after starting antiretroviral therapy. The receptor set was obtained from a man between 60 and 75 years old with HIV.

The rearrangement links TRBV2 to TRBJ2-3, with TRBD2 identical over 8 bases. CDR3 length: 18 amino acids. Germline V lookup: CDR1 SNHLY, CDR2 FYNNEI. Unmatched junction bases numbered 17, after V lost 6 bases and J lost 3 bases. CDR3 DNA sequence: TGTGCCAGCAGCGGGGGGGGCCCAGCGGGAGCCTTGACAGATACGCAGTATTTT. It is translated as CASSGGGPAGALTDTQYF.

The genes are TRBV7-9 and TRBJ1-1; D remains ambiguous. The CDR3 runs to 14 residues. CDR1 is SEHNR, CDR2 FQNEAQ, per germline (reference sequence). Trimming cost V 2 bases and J 0 bases, with 7 bases left between them. The chain's CDR3 is CASSLKVLNTEAFF. The CDR3 DNA is TGTGCCAGCAGCTTAAAGGTGCTGAACACTGAAGCTTTCTTT.

The CDR3 sequence is CASSLLAGVGNEQFF. The CDR3, as DNA: TGTGCCAGCAGTCTTCTAGCGGGAGTTGGGAATGAGCAGTTCTTC. The chain combines TRBV7-9 with TRBJ2-1, with 10 bases that match TRBD2. The CDR3 sequence is 15 residues long. The V and J ends lost 6 bases and 7 bases, in that order; junction bases with no gene match: 9. Germline lookup yields CDR1 SEHNR and CDR2 FQNEAQ (reference sequence).

The rearrangement uses TRBV7-3 and TRBJ2-1; TRBD2 agrees at 8 bases. CDR3 length: 15 residues. Looked up from germline, CDR1 is SGHTA and CDR2 is FQGTGA. Trimming took 0 bases from V and 6 from J; bases not matched to a gene: 4. CDR3: CASSLTSGRPNEQFF. The CDR3 region has the DNA TGTGCCAGCAGCTTAACCAGCGGGAGACCCAATGAGCAGTTCTTC.

This clone was recorded only once. Because the CDR3's place on the DNA is in doubt, the DNA is left out and the CDR3 is given as listed by TCRdb. The V gene is TRBV30, the J gene TRBJ2-7; no DNA check was done on the table's D call, TRBD1. The CDR3 has 18 amino acids, counting both end residues. The germline V gene encodes CDR1 GTSNPN and CDR2 SVGIG (reference sequence). CDR3 in amino acids: CAWSVLLSWDRASYEQYF.

V and J are TRBV10-2 and TRBJ2-1; D is possibly TRBD1 (5 bases). Trimming removed 6 bases from V and 6 bases from J, with 18 bases in between. This CDR3 contains 15 residues. The germline V gene encodes CDR1 WSHSY and CDR2 SAAADI. Here the CDR3 reads CASSPDRITFNEQFF. CDR3 DNA: TGCGCCAGCAGCCCAGACAGAATTACTTTCAATGAGCAGTTCTTC.

CDR3 nucleotide sequence: TGTGCCAGCAGCTCCTCCGGGACAGGCAATCAGCCCCAGCATTTT. Its protein is CASSSSGTGNQPQHF. The chain employs TRBV7-9 and TRBJ1-5; TRBD1 matches 7 bases. The CDR3 spans 15 residues. Germline lookup yields CDR1 SEHNR and CDR2 FQNEAQ (reference sequence). After removal of 4 bases from V and 2 bases from J, the junction contained 5 bases not matched to a gene.

The chain couples TRBV5-1 to TRBJ2-1; a possible D gene is TRBD2 (5 bases). V lost 2 bases to trimming and J lost 0 bases, with 9 bases between them. Germline V gene lookup returns CDR1 SGHRS and CDR2 YFSETQ. There are 15 residues in the CDR3. The CDR3 region has the DNA TGCGCCAGCAGCTTAGCGGTTAGCTCCTACAATGAGCAGTTCTTC. This encodes CASSLAVSSYNEQFF. The entire variable domain, with the rest obtained from reference TRBV5-1 and TRBJ2-1, is as follows: KAGVTQTPRYLIKTRGQQVTLSCSPISGHRSVSWYQQTPGQGLQFLFEYFSETQRNKGNFPGRFSGRQFSNSRSEMNVSTLELGDSALYLCASSLAVSSYNEQFFGPGTRLTVL.

This chain joins TRBV30 and TRBJ2-3, with D possibly matching TRBD2 (5 bases). V was shortened by 3 bases and J by 4 bases, with 8 bases between the two germline ends. Per germline, CDR1 GTSNPN and CDR2 SVGIG (reference sequence). The CDR3 runs 12 residues. CDR3 coding DNA: TGTGCCTGGAGCATCGGGGCAGATACGCAGTATTTT. It encodes CAWSIGADTQYF.

The chain's CDR3 is CASRTWDTQYF. The CDR3 nucleotides are TGTGCCAGCCGAACGTGGGATACGCAGTATTTT. The rearrangement links TRBV2 to TRBJ2-3, with D uncertain. Germline-derived CDR1 and CDR2 are SNHLY and FYNNEI. With 8 bases removed from V and 6 bases from J, the gap between germline ends came to 9 bases. There are 11 residues in the CDR3.

V and J are TRBV7-9 and TRBJ2-7, with 10 bases aligning to TRBD1. This CDR3 has 15 amino acids. Germline loops: CDR1 SEHNR, CDR2 FQNEAQ (reference sequence). V lost 1 base and J lost 3; bases outside the gene matches: 3. Here the CDR3 DNA reads TGTGCCAGCAGCTTAGGGGGGGACAGGGGCTACGAGCAGTACTTC. This translates into CASSLGGDRGYEQYF.

The chain uses TRBV10-3 and TRBJ1-6; no definite D call. The CDR3 has 14 residues. V was cut by 1 base and J by 11 bases, with 12 bases left in between. The V gene's germline CDR1 is ENHRY and CDR2 SYGVKD. The DNA for the CDR3 is TGTGCCATCAGTGAGTTTCCCCCGGGAGCACCCCTCCACTTT. Its protein is CAISEFPPGAPLHF.

The chain uses TRBV6-6 and TRBJ2-7; D is ambiguous. This CDR3 contains 15 residues. Trimming left V 2 bases short and J 0 bases short, with 11 bases between. Germline V gene data show CDR1 as MNHNY and CDR2 as SVGAGI (reference sequence). CDR3 sequence reads: CASSYPLSGSYEQYF. DNA of the CDR3: TGTGCCAGCAGTTACCCTCTATCTGGCTCCTACGAGCAGTACTTC.

This chain connects TRBV28 to TRBJ2-4; D unresolved. The CDR3 totals 13 residues. Germline V gene data show CDR1 as MDHEN and CDR2 as SYDVKM. V was pared by 11 bases and J by 0 bases, with 11 bases between. The DNA for the CDR3 is TGTGCCGCCGGAAATCTAGCCAAAAACATTCAGTACTTC. Residues: CAAGNLAKNIQYF.

This chain links TRBV1 with TRBJ2-7; no DNA check was done on the table's D call, TRBD2. TRBV1 is annotated as a pseudogene. The CDR3 extends over 15 amino acids. The CDR3 DNA follows: TGCACCAGCAGCCAGAGCGCCGCGTGCACCTACGAGCAGTACTTC. Encoded protein: CTSSQSAACTYEQYF.

The rearrangement links TRBV19 to TRBJ2-7, with TRBD1 matching over 8 bases. Losses at the gene ends were 3 bases for V and 5 bases for J; bases not matched to a gene: 9. CDR1 is LNHDA, CDR2 SQIVND, per germline (reference sequence). This CDR3 spans 15 amino acids. DNA of the CDR3: TGTGCCAGTAGTATCCCCAGGGGGCCTATCCACGAGCAGTACTTC. Translated: CASSIPRGPIHEQYF.

V is TRBV30 and J is TRBJ2-7, with D unresolved. CDR3 size: 13 residues. The V gene lost 5 bases and the J gene lost 0 bases, with 11 bases spanning the gap. Germline lookup yields CDR1 GTSNPN and CDR2 SVGIG (reference sequence). The CDR3 loop reads CAWRKMSSYEQYF. The CDR3 DNA follows: TGTGCCTGGCGAAAGATGAGCTCCTACGAGCAGTACTTC.

This clone was recorded only once. The J gene is TRBJ2-5, the V gene TRBV28; 10 nucleotides line up with TRBD2. This CDR3 has 14 amino acids. From germline, CDR1 is MDHEN and CDR2 SYDVKM. V shed 7 bases, J shed 2 bases, and the junction held 4 bases outside the gene matches. This CDR3 reads CASTLSGGQETQYF. DNA of the CDR3: TGTGCCAGCACCCTTAGCGGGGGGCAAGAGACCCAGTACTTC.

The V gene is TRBV2, the J gene TRBJ1-1, with D unresolved. Germline V gene sequence: CDR1 SNHLY, CDR2 FYNNEI. This CDR3 is 15 amino acids long. The V and J ends lost 2 bases and 1 base respectively, with 11 bases between them. The CDR3 reads CASSELGRTNTEAFF. The CDR3 DNA follows: TGTGCCAGCAGTGAATTGGGCAGGACGAACACTGAAGCTTTCTTT.

The V and J genes are TRBV7-8 and TRBJ2-7; 8 bases are shared with TRBD1. V lost 1 base to trimming and J lost 6 bases; unmatched junction nucleotides: 11. The CDR3 consists of 16 residues. From germline, CDR1 is SGHVS and CDR2 FQNEAQ. CDR3 residues: CASSLGFSDRAPEQYF. The DNA for the CDR3 is TGTGCCAGCAGCTTAGGGTTTTCGGACAGGGCCCCCGAGCAGTACTTC. Based on the CDR3 plus reference TRBV7-8 and TRBJ2-7, the full variable domain is GAGVSQSPRYKVAKRGQDVALRCDPISGHVSLFWYQQALGQGPEFLTYFQNEAQLDKSGLPSDRFFAERPEGSVSTLKIQRTQQEDSAVYLCASSLGFSDRAPEQYFGPGTRLTVT.

The V gene is TRBV4-1, the J gene TRBJ2-3; weak D call: TRBD2 (5 bases). Trimming removed 0 bases from V and 5 bases from J, with 12 bases in between. The CDR3 is 15 residues long. Germline lookup yields CDR1 MGHRA and CDR2 YSYEKL. The CDR3 region is CASSQEGGGGDTQYF. CDR3 nucleotide sequence: TGCGCCAGCAGCCAAGAAGGCGGAGGAGGAGATACGCAGTATTTT.

This clone was found once. J is TRBJ2-7 and V is TRBV6-5; D ambiguous. The CDR3 totals 14 residues. Looked up from germline, CDR1 is MNHEY and CDR2 is SVGAGI. V gave up 0 bases and J gave up 3 bases, with 9 bases separating them. DNA for the CDR3: TGTGCCAGCAGTTACTCCCTTCGGTACTACGAGCAGTACTTC. It encodes CASSYSLRYYEQYF.

This sequence joins TRBV10-3 and TRBJ2-2, with TRBD2 as a possible D gene (5 bases). Germline V CDR1 and CDR2: ENHRY, SYGVKD. The CDR3 covers 15 residues. V was pared by 8 bases and J by 7 bases, with 20 bases between. As DNA, the CDR3 is TGTGCCATCTCGGAAGCGGTGATTCGGGGCGGGGAGCTGTTTTTT. Translation gives CAISEAVIRGGELFF.

The J gene is TRBJ1-2, the V gene TRBV28; D unresolved. Trimming removed 1 base at V and 7 bases at J, with 7 bases between. Germline CDR1 reads MDHEN; CDR2 reads SYDVKM. The CDR3 sequence is 12 residues long. CDR3 sequence reads: CASSLSPFGYTF. CDR3 bases: TGTGCCAGCAGTTTATCTCCGTTTGGCTACACCTTC.

The chain is built from TRBV9 and TRBJ1-1, with 11 positions matching TRBD1. The V and J ends lost 0 bases and 4 bases, in that order; junction bases with no gene match: 5. CDR1 SGDLS and CDR2 YYNGEE come from the germline V gene. The CDR3 sequence is 16 residues long. CDR3 sequence (DNA): TGTGCCAGCAGCGTAGGATCCGGGACAGGGGGCACTGAAGCTTTCTTT. As protein: CASSVGSGTGGTEAFF.